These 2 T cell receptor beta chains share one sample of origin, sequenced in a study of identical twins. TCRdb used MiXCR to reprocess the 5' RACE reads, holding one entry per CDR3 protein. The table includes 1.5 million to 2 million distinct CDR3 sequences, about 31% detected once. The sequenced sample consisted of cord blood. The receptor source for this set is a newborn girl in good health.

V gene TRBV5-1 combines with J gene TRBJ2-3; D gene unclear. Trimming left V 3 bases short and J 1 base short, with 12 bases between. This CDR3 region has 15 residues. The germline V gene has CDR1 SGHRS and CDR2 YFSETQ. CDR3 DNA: TGCGCCAGCAGCTCCCGTAGAAGTGGCACAGATACGCAGTATTTT. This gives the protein CASSSRRSGTDTQYF.

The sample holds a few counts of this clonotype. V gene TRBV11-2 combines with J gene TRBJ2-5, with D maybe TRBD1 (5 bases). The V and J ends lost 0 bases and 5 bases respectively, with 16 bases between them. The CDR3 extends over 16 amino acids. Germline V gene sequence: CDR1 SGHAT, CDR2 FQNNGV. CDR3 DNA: TGTGCCAGCAGCTTAGAGCCAGGGTCGGTCCTGGAGACCCAGTACTTC. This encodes CASSLEPGSVLETQYF. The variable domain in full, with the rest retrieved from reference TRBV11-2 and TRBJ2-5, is EAGVAQSPRYKIIEKRQSVAFWCNPISGHATLYWYQQILGQGPKLLIQFQNNGVVDDSQLPKDRFSAERLKGVDSTLKIQPAKLEDSAVYLCASSLEPGSVLETQYFGPGTRLLVL.